Shown below are 6 T cell receptor beta chains from a single sample sequenced in a study of T-cell reconstitution after alpha-beta-depleted transplantation in children. The TCRbeta library was prepared with unique molecular identifiers. From the PCR reads, TCRdb called clonotypes with MiXCR, one entry per CDR3 protein. This table has 150,000 to 250,000 distinct CDR3 sequences, approximately 6% appearing once. The source was PBMCs, collected before TCRalphabeta/CD19-depleted stem cell transplant. These receptors all stem from a girl under three years old with combined immunodeficiency, due to receive a stem cell transplant.

Ten or more counts support this clonotype. The V call is TRBV4-2, the J call TRBJ2-5; the D gene is possibly TRBD1 (5 bases). The CDR3 contains 16 residues. Germline CDR1 reads LGHNA; CDR2 reads YNFKEQ. V was cut by 0 bases and J by 5 bases, with 16 bases left in between. DNA for the CDR3: TGTGCCAGCAGCCAAGAGGCCATGGGGCCCGGGGAGACCCAGTACTTC. Translation: CASSQEAMGPGETQYF.

Details on this clonotype: A single base separates this from a much larger clone, so it may be a read error. This sequence joins TRBV7-6 and TRBJ2-1; weak D call: TRBD2 (6 bases). Between the trimmed V and J ends, which lost 1 base and 3 bases, there was a span of 10 bases. Germline loops: CDR1 SGHVS, CDR2 FNYEAQ. CDR3 length equals 15 residues. CDR3 coding DNA: TGTGCCAGCAGCTTAGAGCCTAGCGACTACAATGAGCAGTTCTTC. It yields the protein CASSLEPSDYNEQFF.

At least ten counts were recorded for this clonotype. This chain links TRBV12-5 with TRBJ1-1, with D hard to call. Germline loops: CDR1 LGHNT, CDR2 FRNRAP. The CDR3 runs 14 residues. V gave up 6 bases and J gave up 0 bases, with 11 bases separating them. CDR3 sequence (DNA): TGTGCTAGTGGCCTCGGGTCCTTGAACACTGAAGCTTTCTTT. Amino acid sequence: CASGLGSLNTEAFF.

Only a few counts were recorded for this clonotype. The gene calls are TRBV7-2 and TRBJ2-1; TRBD2 aligns across 15 bases. Germline V lookup: CDR1 SGHTA, CDR2 FQGNSA. V was pared by 5 bases and J by 10 bases, with 12 bases of the junction left unmatched. The CDR3 loop spans 17 amino acids. CDR3 coding DNA: TGTGCCAGCAGCCCAGACCCGGGACTAGCGGGGGGAGGAGAGCAGTTCTTC. This translates into CASSPDPGLAGGGEQFF.

This clonotype has a count of ten or more. This sequence joins TRBV29-1 and TRBJ2-3, with 9 bases identical to TRBD2. Per the germline V gene, CDR1 is SQVTM and CDR2 is ANQGSEA. The CDR3 contains 13 residues. V lost 4 bases to trimming and J lost 2 bases; unmatched junction nucleotides: 1. The CDR3 here is CSVVAGVTDTQYF. The DNA for the CDR3 is TGCAGCGTTGTAGCGGGGGTCACAGATACGCAGTATTTT.

This clonotype was recorded many times. The chain's CDR3 is CASRAGTPSYNEQFF. The CDR3 nucleotides read TGCGCCAGCCGTGCCGGGACTCCTTCCTACAATGAGCAGTTCTTC. The chain links TRBV4-1 to TRBJ2-1; perhaps TRBD2 as D (6 bases). This CDR3 has 15 residues. Germline V gives CDR1 MGHRA, CDR2 YSYEKL. Trimming removed 8 bases from V and 1 base from J, with 15 bases in between.